This is a list of T cell receptor beta chains from one sample in a study of blood T cell repertoires in COVID-19. Assay used: immunoSEQ multiplex PCR; TCRdb lists only in-frame clones, some missing. Here the sample spans more than 400,000 clones, about 90% being singletons. The sequenced sample consisted of PBMCs or T cells enriched from blood (not recorded which). All receptors come from a woman aged 18-35 years who had recovered from COVID-19. Both conserved end residues are trimmed from each CDR3. Clone size appears in some rows only: once, few, many, or a class for an expanded clone.

>NA|TRBV19
ASSTRLSPDTEAF
>NA|TRBV11-2
ASSLGVFTGVGSPLH
>NA|TRBV6-1
ASSDSLLGGNTEAF
>NA|TRBV5-6
ASSRTRRDTEAF
>once|TRBV28
ASSILDRDQPQH
>NA|TRBV27
ASSFEGNHQPQH
>NA|TRBV20-1
SATQGYEQY
>NA|TRBV7-9
ASSPQDRRNEAF
>NA|TRBV7-3
ASSFSGNTQY
>NA|TRBV7-8
ASSFSPGSSGNTIY
>NA|TRBV30
AWSVGGQETQY
>NA|TRBV6-1
ASSESRTGTWDTEAF
>NA|TRBV7-9
ASSRPDRVGTYGYT
>NA|TRBV28
ASSFGSGGSNEQF
>once|TRBV2
ASSPDRGGNGYT
>NA|TRBV18
ASSPRDTNQPQH
>NA|TRBV9
ASSVGGLSNTEAF
>NA|TRBV7-8
ASSLPTGTNYGYT
>NA|TRBV6-6
ASISGTSNYEQY
>NA|TRBV5-1
ASSLGGGSSYNEQF
>few|TRBV5-4
ASSLGLGLQPQH
>NA|TRBV5-1
ASSLGTGGNNEQF